The count of the clone carrying this TCR beta chain is one. The antigen remains unidentified. This sample was included in a study of cytomegalovirus exposure and HLA in healthy donors. Trimming shortened V by 4 bases and J by 2 bases, and 15 bases separated the two germline ends. In germline, CDR1 is SGHNT, CDR2 YYREEE (reference sequence). CDR3 length: 15 amino acids. Study outcomes and limitations: Confirmation in vitro established that a few CMV-associated chains were specific for CMV antigens. A later analysis appeared to link common viral pathogens to several of the most significant clusters.

When sampled, the donors appeared nominally healthy, though they likely had unrecorded immune exposures. With 60 Vbeta and 13 Jbeta primers, the PCR was carried out. Some clones are missing from TCRdb's copy, which holds only in-frame ones; the method was immunoSEQ multiplex PCR. The sample contains some 160,000 clones, over 70% of which appear only once. This TCR was recovered from a woman aged 18 to 35 in good health and CMV-seronegative. Sequencing was carried out using PBMCs. The gene calls are TRBV5-4 and TRBJ2-5, with D tentatively TRBD2 (5 bases). The CDR3 DNA reads as TGTGCCAGCAGCCCAGCGGCCCCCTTACAAGAGACCCAGTACTTC. Amino acids: CASSPAAPLQETQYF.